The clone carrying this T cell receptor (beta chain) appeared many times. Its antigen is not identified. Looked up from germline, CDR1 is SGHTA and CDR2 is FQGNSA. V was clipped by 9 bases and J by 2 bases; unmatched bases: 13. This CDR3 region has 16 residues. RNA-based 3' RACE libraries used unique molecular identifiers. TCRdb re-called the 3' RACE reads with MiXCR, one entry per CDR3 protein. The table records about 37,000 distinct CDR3 sequences, around 7% of them present only once. These data originate in a study of HIV-infected children after antiretroviral therapy interruption. On the study more broadly: Recorded EBV and CMV exposure existed for most children. Study-wide points: Naive CD4+ CDR3 sharing between time points fell after interruption began.

Stated treatment: PENTA 11 planned treatment interruption arm or continuous ART arm. At least 5 million viable PBMCs were required per cryopreserved sample. From thawed PBMCs, naive CD4+ CD45RA+ CD45RO- T cells were sorted. This TCR was sampled from a pool of human donors with HIV. The V and J genes are TRBV7-2 and TRBJ2-5; 9 bases align to TRBD2. The sequencing used CD45RA+ CD4+ T cells from PBMCs, pooled from several time points, collected from a donor given antiretroviral therapy, either interrupted or continuous. Subset denoted: naive CD4+ CD45RA+ CD45RO- T cells. The CDR3 sequence is CARKFSLAGSQETQYF. The DNA for the CDR3 is TGTGCCAGAAAATTTTCCCTAGCGGGATCGCAAGAGACCCAGTACTTC.